This T cell receptor beta chain stems from a study of blood T cell repertoires in COVID-19. Germline assignment: CDR1 SGHAT and CDR2 FQNNGV. The CDR3 contains 17 residues. The trim removed 5 bases at V and 2 bases at J, leaving 7 bases unmatched. This clone was recorded once. Assay used: immunoSEQ multiplex PCR; TCRdb lists only in-frame clones, some missing. The sample has some 50,000 clones, more than 65% seen once. This chain links TRBV11-2 with TRBJ2-1; TRBD2 aligns across 12 bases. This TCR derives from a human donor in a cohort sampled during active COVID-19. Material: peripheral blood. This CDR3 is CASSTASGRVPYNEQFF. CDR3 coding DNA: TGTGCCAGCAGCACAGCTAGCGGGAGGGTCCCCTACAATGAGCAGTTCTTC.